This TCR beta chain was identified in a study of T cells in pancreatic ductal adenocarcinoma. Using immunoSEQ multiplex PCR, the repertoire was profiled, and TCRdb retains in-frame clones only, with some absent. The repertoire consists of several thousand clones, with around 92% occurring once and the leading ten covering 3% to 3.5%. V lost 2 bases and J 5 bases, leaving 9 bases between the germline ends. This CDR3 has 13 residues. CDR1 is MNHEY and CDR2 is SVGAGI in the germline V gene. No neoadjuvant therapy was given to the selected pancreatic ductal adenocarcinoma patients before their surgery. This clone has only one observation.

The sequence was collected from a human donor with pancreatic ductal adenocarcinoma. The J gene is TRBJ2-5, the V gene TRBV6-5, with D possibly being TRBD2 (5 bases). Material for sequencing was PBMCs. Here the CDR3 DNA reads TGTGCCAGCAGTTACCCGACTAAGGAGACCCAGTACTTC. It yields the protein CASSYPTKETQYF.